This TCR beta chain was recovered during a study of control samples from healthy donors and cancer patients. Produced via immunoSEQ multiplex PCR; TCRdb's table is partial and in-frame only. Altogether about 120,000 clones are present, approximately 90% being singletons, with the ten largest covering roughly 12%. V lost 2 bases and J lost 0; bases outside the gene matches: 9. Germline CDR1 is MGHDK and CDR2 is SYGVNS. The CDR3 is 17 residues long. Sequenced sample: blood. This TCR was sampled from a man aged 25 to 45 in good health. This chain links TRBV25-1 with TRBJ1-2; 7 bases match TRBD1. The CDR3, as DNA: TGTGCCAGCAGTGAAGGTCCCAGGGGGAAGGCTAACTATGGCTACACCTTC. Its protein is CASSEGPRGKANYGYTF.